This T cell receptor (beta chain) was captured by sequencing in a study of cytomegalovirus exposure and HLA in healthy donors (dated by TCRdb to the late 2010s). Context from the whole study: An earlier analysis of under 600 of the donors reported roughly 300 Gb of sequence data and approximately 110 million unique TCR beta sequences from 190 million or so T cells. Because of strong linkage in the cohort, five DR-DQ haplotypes were treated as single units for association and clustering. To decide whether each TCR beta V gene segment behaved as functional or pseudogenic, an earlier analysis of several hundred of the donors relied on high-throughput TCR beta sequencing. Of the 350 to 400 genotyped donors, approximately 83% fell in the genetic ancestry cluster associated with self-reported Caucasian donors. An early release that covered about 600 HLA-typed donors contained approximately 290 gigabases of sequencing data and tens of millions of unique TCR sequences. All discovery cohort repertoires had been generated using a single sequencing platform. A later analysis re-examined previously published TCR beta repertoires from roughly 650 donors and added high-resolution HLA genotyping to investigate patterns of TCR occurrence. To predict cytomegalovirus infection status, the study brought together high-throughput TCR immunosequencing, statistical association of individual TCRs with disease status, and machine learning. Alongside the repertoire data, information on donor age, sex, ethnicity and CMV serostatus was compiled. On average, around 240,000 unique TCR beta nucleotide sequences were sequenced per donor among more than 350 genotyped donors of the cohort, with 15% to 20% of those sequences being non-productive. Rather than drawing on any new phenotypic data, the later analysis identified candidate immune exposures from TCR beta sequences and the way those sequences occurred across donors. The study aimed to test whether signatures of past pathogen exposure could be identified by cataloging public T cell receptors. Both class I and class II loci were covered by HLA typing, at four-digit resolution. The number of typed donors differed by locus: roughly 629-640 for A, B, C, DRB1 and DQB1; 522 for DQA1; some 590 for DPA1; and some 450 for DPB1. The study used immunosequencing to profile the T cell repertoires of about 670 subjects and linked those repertoires to cytomegalovirus serostatus. Genome-wide SNP genotypes for about 60% of the roughly 700 donors were used in a later genetic analysis, which treated that subset as a discovery cohort. A separate validation cohort of over a hundred different subjects was used in addition to the roughly 700-subject first cohort. General findings and caveats noted by the study authors: The presence/absence analyses assumed that sequencing depth was roughly uniform across donors, and that assumption may not be true. In a later analysis, TCR association rates were found to vary across HLA loci, with the most associated TCRs seen for DRB1 alleles and the fewest for HLA-C alleles. Around 16 rarely observed V segments, including chromosome 9 orphons, were excluded from the earlier analysis of several hundred of the donors because counts were too low. Correlated functional status among segregating V segments might reflect linkage disequilibrium, but an unknown experimental factor could not be ruled out. The only immune exposure information available for the cohort was CMV serostatus. The classifier was reported to diagnose cytomegalovirus status with high specificity and sensitivity in both the original cohort and the validation cohort. In a later analysis, several top co-occurrence clusters were reported to appear linked to parvovirus B19, influenza, CMV and Epstein-Barr virus. In a later analysis, HLA-associated TCR beta chains showed more clonal expansion and lower generation probabilities than non-associated chains that were equally common. The study gave a list of more than 150 TCR beta chains associated with cytomegalovirus. According to the authors, the approach could potentially be generalized to other disease states and immunological phenotypes. Some IMGT-functional V segments, including TRBV6-2 and TRBV6-3, could not be told apart with the 87-base-pair reads, so those segments were excluded. The sequencing pipeline was judged likely to have produced a cluster of highly shared sequence variants as a technical artifact. A further reported finding was that TCR beta sequences accurately predicted the HLA-A and HLA-B alleles for most subjects in the first cohort. In a later genetic analysis, a missense DCLRE1C variant was associated with V-gene and J-gene trimming of TCR beta chains, and the association was replicated in an independent cohort. While some public TCRs were present in many individuals, most TCR sequences turned up only very rarely across donors. Assigning TCR associations to individual alleles was difficult when HLA alleles, especially DR and DQ, strongly co-occurred. Compared with the roughly 600-donor mean, donors in an Asian-associated ancestry cluster had fewer N-insertions in productive TCRs, according to a later genetic analysis. A few of the identified cytomegalovirus-associated TCR beta chains were confirmed in vitro to be specific for cytomegalovirus antigens. An earlier analysis of approximately 530 of the donors showed that most TCR beta V segments appeared in productive rearrangements either about 87% or about 30% of the time, which broadly matched IMGT annotations. Only TCR beta chains were sequenced in this cohort, and the absence of alpha or paired-chain data limited detectable features. Because HLA typing was unavailable for some donors at each locus, only the typed subset was used in association tests. At a false discovery rate of 0.05, a later analysis linked 16,000 or so TCR beta sequences to specific HLA alleles. In a later analysis, most CMV-associated TCR beta chains were found to appear HLA-restricted, with HLA associations seemingly driven largely by CMV exposure.

Measured from the cysteine to the phenylalanine, the CDR3 is 14 residues long. Solely the CDR3 DNA is kept, with 42 bases framed from the first base. V is cut back by 6 bases and J by 4 bases, with 5 bases in the junction unmatched. Sequences LNHNV (CDR1) and YYDKDF (CDR2) are obtained from the germline V gene (reference sequence). On this clone: This receptor's antigen is unknown. There are no base qualities to consult, and no much larger clone falls within one base.

Libraries were made using the immunoSEQ multiplex PCR assay. The multiplex PCR relied on a mix of 60 forward primers for TCR Vbeta segments and 13 reverse primers for TCR Jbeta segments. A multiplex PCR assay on genomic DNA amplified the CDR3 region of rearranged TCR beta genes. The Illumina HiSeq System was used to sequence the amplified TCR beta libraries as 87-base-pair reads. On the authors' methods: Across the 700 or so repertoires, a later analysis counted about 81 million unique TCR beta chains, roughly 11 million of which were shared by at least two donors. To remove PCR and sequencing errors, raw reads were error-corrected and collapsed into unique sequences using a nearest-neighbor algorithm that merged closely related sequences. Alignment of CDR3 sequences to IMGT reference sequences was used to assign V, D and J gene segments. For a sequence to be retained, a match of at least six nucleotides was required to both a V gene segment and a J gene segment. A rearrangement counted as productive if the CDR3 had no stop codons and remained in frame with V and J, and every other rearrangement counted as non-productive. Following IMGT convention, CDR3 was defined as the stretch from the second conserved V-encoded cysteine to the conserved J-encoded phenylalanine. In an earlier analysis of just under 600 of the donors, sequences lacking an unambiguous match to a single V gene segment were excluded. An earlier analysis of just under 600 of the donors called V segments functional above 56.7% productive rearrangements and segregating when the between-donor standard deviation exceeded 5%. A statistical classification framework was developed to diagnose cytomegalovirus status using the catalog of TCR beta chain sequences. In a later analysis, TCR nucleotide sequences were compared against IMGT/GENE-DB human TR gene sequences so that V and J genes could be assigned. The TCRdist pipeline was used in a later analysis to assign CDR3 sequences and most-parsimonious VDJ recombination scenarios. A later analysis defined each TCR beta chain by its CDR3 amino acid sequence plus V-gene family, and excluded reads lacking a unique V-gene family. To address suspected cross-contamination and a sequencing artifact, a later analysis removed some 620 highly shared, low-generation-probability nucleotide sequences. In a later analysis, a clonal expansion index for each public chain was calculated from normalized within-repertoire ranks of inferred template counts. A later analysis computed generation probabilities with a VDJ recombination model fitted to out-of-frame rearrangements, and checked the results against IGoR. In a later analysis, TCR-TCR, TCR-HLA and TCR-CMV co-occurrence was scored with hypergeometric tests, and a repertoire-size bias correction was applied to TCR pairs. False discovery rates were estimated in a later analysis by permuting HLA or CMV assignments 20 times. In a later analysis, co-occurring TCRs were grouped with DBSCAN, and TCRdist sequence similarity was added when clustering was performed within HLA-allele-positive subsets. Repertoires with fewer than 30,000 or more than 120,000 public chains, plus five repertoires with anomalous nucleotide sharing, were excluded from co-occurrence clustering. Held by TCRdb, this immuneACCESS table contains in-frame sequences only and omits some clones. Under half of the omission traces to an unresolved V gene where checked; the cause of the rest is unknown. V and J calls and clone size are those listed in that table; D and trimming were worked out from the DNA. Across this sample there are 120,000 to 150,000 clones, with around 80% seen only once. The ten largest clonotypes hold about 3.2% of the sample.

The cohort comprised hundreds of healthy bone marrow donors. At the time of sampling, every cohort member was nominally healthy, though immune exposures that went unrecorded were likely present. The donor was CMV seropositive and belonged to the group of over 250 seropositive cohort members. A peripheral blood sample was collected from each donor, and TCR beta sequencing was performed on peripheral blood mononuclear cells. Genomic DNA extraction from the blood cell samples was performed with the Qiagen DNeasy Blood Extraction Kit. The rearrangement combines TRBV15 with TRBJ2-1; 8 central bases correspond to TRBD2. The sequence was collected from a man between 18 and 35 years old in good health and CMV-seropositive. The sequenced sample was PBMCs. The CDR3: CATSSGISYNEQFF. The sequenced DNA is TGTGCCACCAGTAGCGGGATCTCGTACAATGAGCAGTTCTTC.